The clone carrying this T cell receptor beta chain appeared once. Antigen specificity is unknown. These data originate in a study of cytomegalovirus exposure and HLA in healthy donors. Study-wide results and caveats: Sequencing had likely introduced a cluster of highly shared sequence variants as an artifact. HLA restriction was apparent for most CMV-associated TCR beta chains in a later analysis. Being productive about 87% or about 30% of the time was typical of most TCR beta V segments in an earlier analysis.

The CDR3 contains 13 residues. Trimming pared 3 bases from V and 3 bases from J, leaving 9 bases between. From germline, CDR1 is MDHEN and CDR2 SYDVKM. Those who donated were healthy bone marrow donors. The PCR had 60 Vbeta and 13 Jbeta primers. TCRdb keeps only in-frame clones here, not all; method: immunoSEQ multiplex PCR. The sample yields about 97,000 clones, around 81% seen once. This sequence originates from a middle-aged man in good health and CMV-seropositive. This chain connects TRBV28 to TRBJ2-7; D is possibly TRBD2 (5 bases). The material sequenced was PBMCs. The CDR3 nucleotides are TGTGCCAGCAGTTTGAGGGCTCGCTACGAGCAGTACTTC. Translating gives CASSLRARYEQYF.